The 18 T cell receptor beta chains below all came from one sample that was sequenced in a study of blood T cells in healthy people across ages. A second about 6 to 11 cycle PCR used barcoded and J-beta primers. Using its own MiXCR run on the 5' RACE reads, TCRdb lists one record per CDR3 protein. The sample holds hundreds of thousands of distinct CDR3 sequences; approximately 30% are singletons and the top ten take more than 15%. Sequenced: blood. Every receptor here comes from a woman of 80 years or more in good health.

In this sample, this clonotype turned up many times. The rearrangement links TRBV3-1 to TRBJ2-1; a weak D match, TRBD2 (6 bases). The CDR3 totals 18 residues. CDR1 and CDR2 (germline): LGHDT, YNNKEL (reference sequence). Trimming took off 3 bases at V and 9 bases at J, with 27 bases between the two ends. The CDR3 nucleotides are TGTGCCAGCAGCCAGTTCAGCGCCGGGACGGGGAGAGCGGGTGAGCAGTTCTTC. Amino acid sequence: CASSQFSAGTGRAGEQFF.

This clonotype was found a few times. Given a much more abundant clone one base away, this may be a read error. This sequence joins TRBV5-5 and TRBJ2-1; D call uncertain. Germline CDR1 reads SGHKS; CDR2 reads YYEKEE (reference sequence). This CDR3 comprises 14 residues. V dropped 5 bases and J dropped 1 base, with 10 bases sitting between them. CDR3 amino acids: CASRDPGSYNEQFF. CDR3 bases: TGTGCCAGCAGGGACCCGGGTTCCTACAATGAGCAGTTCTTC.

In DNA, the CDR3 is TGTGCCAGCAGTTGGATCGAGAATGGCGAGCAGTACTTC. It encodes CASSWIENGEQYF. The V call is TRBV27, the J call TRBJ2-7, with D unclear. Trimming pared 4 bases from V and 6 bases from J, leaving 13 bases between. In germline, CDR1 is MNHEY, CDR2 SMNVEV (reference sequence). This CDR3 is built from 13 residues.

This clonotype has ten or more counts. The V call is TRBV12-3 or TRBV12-4, the J call TRBJ1-1, with D uncertain. The V and J ends lost 6 bases and 1 base respectively, with 6 bases between them. The length of the CDR3 is 12 residues. The CDR3 is CASSPWNTEAFF. DNA of the CDR3: TGTGCCAGCAGCCCCTGGAACACTGAAGCTTTCTTT.

J is TRBJ2-1 and V is TRBV5-1; either TRBD1 or TRBD2 may fit D (5 bases each). Trimming left V 1 base short and J 5 bases short, with 10 bases between. The CDR3 consists of 14 residues. Germline CDR1 SGHRS, CDR2 YFSETQ. In DNA form, the CDR3 reads TGCGCCAGCAGCTTGACGGGGCTGAACAATGAGCAGTTCTTC. Protein sequence: CASSLTGLNNEQFF.

Many counts were recorded for this clonotype. This chain joins TRBV10-3 and TRBJ1-2; 7 bases are a match to TRBD1. The ends lost 4 bases at V and 2 bases at J; junction bases unmatched: 4. Germline CDR1 ENHRY, CDR2 SYGVKD. This CDR3 contains 14 residues. Here the CDR3 DNA reads TGTGCCATCAGTGCCCCGGGACAGAACTATGGCTACACCTTC. Its translation: CAISAPGQNYGYTF.

The chain has TRBV12-3 or TRBV12-4 and TRBJ1-3; D perhaps matches TRBD1 (5 bases). The V end was cut by 3 bases, the J end by 4 bases, with 10 bases between. The CDR3 totals 14 residues. The CDR3 sequence is CASSFGGAGNTIYF. In DNA form, the CDR3 reads TGTGCCAGCAGTTTTGGGGGTGCAGGAAACACCATATATTTT.

CDR3 sequence reads: CASSLSGQAGGYEQYF. Written as DNA, the CDR3 is TGTGCCAGCAGCTTAAGTGGTCAAGCGGGGGGTTACGAGCAGTACTTC. This sequence joins TRBV7-8 and TRBJ2-7; 9 nucleotides agree with TRBD2. The germline V gene has CDR1 SGHVS and CDR2 FQNEAQ. This CDR3 has 16 amino acids. V gave up 2 bases and J gave up 4 bases; unmatched junction bases: 9.

This clonotype was counted only a few times. This chain links TRBV12-3 or TRBV12-4 with TRBJ1-4; D possibly corresponds to TRBD1 (6 bases). Trimming took off 6 bases at V and 3 bases at J, with 14 bases between the two ends. The CDR3 totals 15 residues. The CDR3 region has the DNA TGTGCCAGCAGAACTACAGGGAGTTCTAATGAAAAACTGTTTTTT. Its translation: CASRTTGSSNEKLFF.

The sample holds a few counts of this clonotype. This rearrangement joins TRBV4-1 to TRBJ1-5; the match to TRBD1 covers 12 bases. Germline V lookup: CDR1 MGHRA, CDR2 YSYEKL. This CDR3 spans 18 amino acids. J lost 6 bases, V lost 1 base, and 10 bases had no gene match. CDR3 loop: CASSQALSGTGGLQPQHF. The DNA for the CDR3 is TGCGCCAGCAGCCAAGCACTCTCCGGGACAGGGGGCCTTCAGCCCCAGCATTTT.

The V call is TRBV3-1, the J call TRBJ2-7, with 10 bases lining up with TRBD2. There are 17 residues in the CDR3. V trimming: 0 bases; J trimming: 0 bases; junction bases outside the gene matches: 5. The germline V gene encodes CDR1 LGHDT and CDR2 YNNKEL (reference sequence). The CDR3 bases are TGTGCCAGCAGCCAAGATATAGCGGGGGGCGTCTCCTACGAGCAGTACTTC. This gives the protein CASSQDIAGGVSYEQYF.

This clonotype has a count of ten or more. DNA of the CDR3: TGTGCCACCAGCAGGTATAGCGGGGGGGCCTCCTACGAGCAGTACTTC. This sequence encodes CATSRYSGGASYEQYF. The chain is built from TRBV15 and TRBJ2-7, with TRBD2 identical over 11 bases. The J segment lost 0 bases and the V segment lost 3 bases, leaving 4 bases of the junction unmatched. The CDR3 is 16 residues long. The V gene's germline CDR1 is LNHNV and CDR2 YYDKDF (reference sequence).

In its sample, this clonotype was seen many times. The J gene is TRBJ2-7, the V gene TRBV3-1; D tentatively reads TRBD1 or TRBD2 (5 bases each). Between the trimmed V and J ends, which lost 1 base and 0 bases, there was a span of 10 bases. CDR3 size: 15 residues. Germline V gene data show CDR1 as LGHDT and CDR2 as YNNKEL (reference sequence). The CDR3 loop reads CASSQGFGTSYEQYF. The CDR3 region has the DNA TGTGCCAGCAGCCAAGGTTTTGGGACCTCCTACGAGCAGTACTTC.

The sample holds many counts of this clonotype. The genes are TRBV20-1 and TRBJ2-1; 13 bases match TRBD2. The CDR3 sequence is 17 residues long. J was trimmed by 8 bases and V by 5 bases; bases with no gene match: 15. Per germline, CDR1 DFQATT and CDR2 SNEGSKA (reference sequence). The CDR3 nucleotides read TGCAGTGCTCTCGGACTAGCGGGGGTCGGTGGAGAGGATGAGCAGTTCTTC. This gives the protein CSALGLAGVGGEDEQFF.

This clonotype occurred a few times. The V and J genes are TRBV5-5 and TRBJ1-4, with D maybe TRBD1 (5 bases). CDR1 and CDR2 (germline): SGHKS, YYEKEE (reference sequence). The CDR3 runs 15 residues. The germline V and J ends were trimmed by 4 bases and 3 bases, with 13 bases remaining between them. The CDR3 here is CASSRDHSANEKLFF. In nucleotides, the CDR3 is TGTGCCAGCAGCAGGGACCACTCGGCTAATGAAAAACTGTTTTTT.

This clonotype was counted ten times or more. The chain is built from TRBV27 and TRBJ2-7, with 7 positions matching TRBD1. Trimming at V came to 5 bases and at J to 2 bases, leaving 9 bases not matched to a gene. The CDR3 has 15 amino acids. Germline CDR1 MNHEY, CDR2 SMNVEV (reference sequence). The CDR3 region has the DNA TGTGCCAGCAGTCCTCAGGGGGTTGGGACCTACGAGCAGTACTTC. It codes for CASSPQGVGTYEQYF.

This chain connects TRBV6-6 to TRBJ2-2, with 10 bases aligning to TRBD1. This CDR3 contains 16 residues. Germline V gene data show CDR1 as MNHNY and CDR2 as SVGAGI (reference sequence). Unmatched junction bases numbered 8, after V lost 5 bases and J lost 5 bases. The CDR3 DNA follows: TGTGCCAGCAGTCGTGCGGGACAGGGGATAACCGGGGAGCTGTTTTTT. Translation gives CASSRAGQGITGELFF.

This clonotype was seen at least ten times. The V call is TRBV7-8, the J call TRBJ1-2; TRBD1 matches 10 bases. V dropped 8 bases and J dropped 3; count of bases not matched to a gene: 0. The CDR3 loop spans 12 amino acids. Germline-derived CDR1 and CDR2 are SGHVS and FQNEAQ. The chain's CDR3 is CASGQGDYGYTF. CDR3 in DNA: TGTGCCAGCGGACAGGGGGACTATGGCTACACCTTC.